The 4 T cell receptor beta chains reported below all come from one sample, sequenced in a study of T cell repertoires in cytomegalovirus infection. A single record per CDR3 protein comes from TCRdb applying MiXCR to the reads. This sample has 700,000 to 900,000 distinct CDR3 sequences, with about 29% found just once. These receptors have no identified antigens. Specimen: cultured CD8+ T cells from PBMCs, collected from culture after CMV antigen stimulation. Source of these receptors: a human donor in good health (CMV status not recorded). Some clones in this sample may be carry-over from other donors' samples.

This clonotype was seen many times. V and J are TRBV19 and TRBJ1-6; 7 bases are a match to TRBD1. Losses at the gene ends were 5 bases for V and 7 bases for J; bases not matched to a gene: 8. Looked up from germline, CDR1 is LNHDA and CDR2 is SQIVND (reference sequence). The CDR3 has 15 amino acids. CDR3 residues: CASSPPRQGNSPLHF. CDR3 bases: TGTGCCAGTAGTCCCCCTCGACAGGGAAATTCACCCCTCCACTTT. Looking up the rest from reference TRBV19 and TRBJ1-6 gives the full variable domain: DGGITQSPKYLFRKEGQNVTLSCEQNLNHDAMYWYRQDPGQGLRLIYYSQIVNDFQKGDIAEGYSVSREKKESFPLTVTSAQKNPTAFYLCASSPPRQGNSPLHFGNGTRLTVT.

This clonotype occurred many times. The chain joins TRBV7-8 to TRBJ2-1, with D maybe TRBD1 (7 bases). The CDR3 spans 14 residues. CDR1 and CDR2 (germline): SGHVS, FQNEAQ. The V end was cut by 5 bases, the J end by 5 bases, with 13 bases between. CDR3 nucleotides: TGTGCCAGCAGCCTCCCAGGGGGGCACAATGAGCAGTTCTTC. Its translation: CASSLPGGHNEQFF.

The rearrangement joins TRBV4-1 to TRBJ2-5; 8 nucleotides align to TRBD2. The junction had 4 bases not matched to a gene; V was cut back by 0 bases and J by 4 bases. The germline V gene has CDR1 MGHRA and CDR2 YSYEKL. The CDR3 covers 15 residues. In DNA, the CDR3 is TGCGCCAGCAGCCAAGATCGGGCGGGGGGAGAGACCCAGTACTTC. Encoded protein: CASSQDRAGGETQYF.

This clonotype came up many times. DNA of the CDR3: TGTGCCAGCAGCTTAGCGCCTTCAGGTCGGTACAATGAGCAGTTCTTC. The encoded protein is CASSLAPSGRYNEQFF. This chain joins TRBV7-8 and TRBJ2-1; D remains ambiguous. In germline, CDR1 is SGHVS, CDR2 FQNEAQ. V was clipped by 0 bases and J by 4 bases, with 13 bases between them. This CDR3 is 16 amino acids long.